The TCR beta chain under discussion was sequenced for a study of technical replicates of blood from a handful of donors. V lost 5 bases and J lost 7; bases outside the gene matches: 5. This CDR3 spans 13 amino acids. Germline values: CDR1 SGHTA, CDR2 FQGTGA. Profiling relied on immunoSEQ multiplex PCR, and the TCRdb table lists in-frame clones only, not all of them. The table includes under 85,000 clones, 95% to 97% detected once. The sequenced material came from T cells isolated from PBMCs. The receptor comes from a human donor in good health. The rearrangement uses TRBV7-3 and TRBJ1-2; 9 nucleotides match TRBD1. The CDR3 nucleotides are TGTGCCAGCAGCACTACAGGGGGCATTGGCTACACCTTC. It is translated as CASSTTGGIGYTF.